The rows below give T cell receptor beta chains drawn from one sample of a study of cytomegalovirus exposure and HLA in healthy donors. TCRdb keeps only in-frame clones here, not all; method: immunoSEQ multiplex PCR. The table lists approximately 210,000 clones, with about 1% in the top ten. Sequences were obtained from PBMCs. The origin of the receptors is a young woman in good health and CMV-seropositive. Both conserved end residues are trimmed from each CDR3.

TRBV6-1 AARMGNTEAF
TRBV4-2 ASSRPGGAGETQY
TRBV10-3 AISAVREGNEQY
TRBV6-5 ASSYHNNSPLH
TRBV5-8 ASSLGHLNTGELF
TRBV9 ASSPEGQGRAD
TRBV18 ASSPGGKYEQY
TRBV7-2 ASTLLAGRETQY
TRBV5-1 ASSQDRGREDTQY
TRBV19 ASSIGQGNYGYT
TRBV6-1 ASSYRETYGNTIY
TRBV2 ASGTSTYEQY
TRBV15 ATSRDLGGETQY
TRBV7-2 ASSLAGTSNTEAF
TRBV11-2 ASSLGTASRTEAF
TRBV7-9 ASSWDRGQDEQY
TRBV7-9 ASSFPGQGGTEAF
TRBV28 ASSRDRITGELF
TRBV5-1 ASSLGGTGGNTEAF
TRBV6-6 ASSYLTSGEQF
TRBV10-3 AISEANQRSAYEQY
TRBV4-1 ASSHPGSPNEQY
TRBV2 ASLGGETQY
TRBV11-3 ASSLDQSGRAFNTQY
TRBV18 ASSPQGGTYEQY
TRBV5-6 ASSSRDSQKLF
TRBV28 ASSPGTSVFSYEQY
TRBV10-3 AIRTGTSDYEQY
TRBV5-8 ASSLPGTRGYGYT
TRBV29-1 SVGQSSTDTQY
TRBV5-1 ASSLPGAANEKLF
TRBV7-2 LNCEKLF
TRBV11-2 ASSLRAQGQPQH
TRBV5-6 ASSLYRETT
TRBV27 ASSRTEKNIQY
TRBV14 ASRPGGSPYNEQF
TRBV2 ASRAQGPSLEQY
TRBV2 ASRVDRVRTEKLF
TRBV11-2 ASSSYDEGGQNTEAF
TRBV7-9 ASSLDGGTEAF
TRBV6-5 ASSLDSPNYGYT
TRBV9 ASSTYPPGHENTEAF
TRBV7-2 ATLQDRDYNEQF
TRBV7-8 ASSLSSVSQETQY
TRBV6-1 ASSRGPELF
TRBV13 ASSQIRRGNEQF
TRBV29-1 SVDRVTGGPETQY
TRBV5-1 ASSLTTSVQETQY
TRBV4-1 ASSQGGGARLTYEQY
TRBV7-9 ASSTGTGLETQY
TRBV20-1 SARLDNEQY